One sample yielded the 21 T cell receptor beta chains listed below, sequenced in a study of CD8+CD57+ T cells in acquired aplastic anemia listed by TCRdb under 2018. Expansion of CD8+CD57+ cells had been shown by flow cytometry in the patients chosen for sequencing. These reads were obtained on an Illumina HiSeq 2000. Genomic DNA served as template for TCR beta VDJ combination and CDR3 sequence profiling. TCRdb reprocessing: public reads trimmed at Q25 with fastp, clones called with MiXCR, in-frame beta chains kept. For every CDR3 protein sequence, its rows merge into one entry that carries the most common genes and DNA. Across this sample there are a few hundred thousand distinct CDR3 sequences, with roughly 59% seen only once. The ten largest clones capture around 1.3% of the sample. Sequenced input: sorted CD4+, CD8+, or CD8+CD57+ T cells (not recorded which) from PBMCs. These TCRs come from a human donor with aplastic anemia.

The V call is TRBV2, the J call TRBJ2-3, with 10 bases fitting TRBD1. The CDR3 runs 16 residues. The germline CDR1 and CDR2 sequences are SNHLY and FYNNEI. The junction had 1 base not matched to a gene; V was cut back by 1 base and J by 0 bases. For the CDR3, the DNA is TGTGCCAGCAGTGAAGGACAGGGGGCTAGCACAGATACGCAGTATTTT. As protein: CASSEGQGASTDTQYF.

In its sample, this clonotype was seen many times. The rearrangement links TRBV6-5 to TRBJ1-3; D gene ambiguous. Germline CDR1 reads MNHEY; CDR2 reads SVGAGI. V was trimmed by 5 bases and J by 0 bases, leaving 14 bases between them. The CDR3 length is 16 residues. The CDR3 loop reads CASSLGRGNSGNTIYF. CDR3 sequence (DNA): TGTGCCAGCAGTCTCGGACGGGGAAACTCTGGAAACACCATATATTTT.

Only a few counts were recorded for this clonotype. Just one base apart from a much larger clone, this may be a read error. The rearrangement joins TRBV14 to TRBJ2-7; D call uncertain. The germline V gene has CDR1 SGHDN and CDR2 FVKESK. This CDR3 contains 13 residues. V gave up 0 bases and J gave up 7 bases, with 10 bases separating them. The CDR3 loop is CASSQELRPEQYF. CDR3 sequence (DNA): TGTGCCAGCAGCCAAGAGTTACGGCCAGAGCAGTACTTC.

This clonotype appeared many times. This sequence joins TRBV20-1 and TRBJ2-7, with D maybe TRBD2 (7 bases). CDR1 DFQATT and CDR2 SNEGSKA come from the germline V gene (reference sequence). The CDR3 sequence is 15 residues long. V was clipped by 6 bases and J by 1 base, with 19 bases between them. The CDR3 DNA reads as TGCAGTGCCATAGTGGCGGGGGCCGGATCCTACGAGCAGTACTTC. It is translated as CSAIVAGAGSYEQYF.

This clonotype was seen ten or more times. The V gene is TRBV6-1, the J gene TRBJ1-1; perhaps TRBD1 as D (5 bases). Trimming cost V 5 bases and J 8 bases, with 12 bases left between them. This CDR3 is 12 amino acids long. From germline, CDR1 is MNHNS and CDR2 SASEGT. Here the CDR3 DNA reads TGTGCCAGCAGTCTTTTGGGGGTAGAAGCTTTCTTT. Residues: CASSLLGVEAFF.

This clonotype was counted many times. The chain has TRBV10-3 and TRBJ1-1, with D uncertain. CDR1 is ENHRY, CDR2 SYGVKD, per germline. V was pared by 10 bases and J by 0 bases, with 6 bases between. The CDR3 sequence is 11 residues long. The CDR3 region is CATTLNTEAFF. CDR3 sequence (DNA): TGTGCCACGACTCTGAACACTGAAGCTTTCTTT.

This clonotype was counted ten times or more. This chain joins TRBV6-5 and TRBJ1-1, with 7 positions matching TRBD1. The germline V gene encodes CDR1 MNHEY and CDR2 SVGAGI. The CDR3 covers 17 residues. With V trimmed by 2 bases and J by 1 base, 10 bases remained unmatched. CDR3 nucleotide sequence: TGTGCCAGCAGTTACGGGCGACAGGGTGGGACGAACACTGAAGCTTTCTTT. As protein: CASSYGRQGGTNTEAFF.

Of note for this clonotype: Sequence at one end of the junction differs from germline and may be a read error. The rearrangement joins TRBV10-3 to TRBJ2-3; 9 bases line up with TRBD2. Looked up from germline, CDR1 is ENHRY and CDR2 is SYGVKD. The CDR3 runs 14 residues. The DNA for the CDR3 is TGTGTCATCAGTCTAGCGGGAAGAACAGATACGCAGTATTTT. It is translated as CVISLAGRTDTQYF.

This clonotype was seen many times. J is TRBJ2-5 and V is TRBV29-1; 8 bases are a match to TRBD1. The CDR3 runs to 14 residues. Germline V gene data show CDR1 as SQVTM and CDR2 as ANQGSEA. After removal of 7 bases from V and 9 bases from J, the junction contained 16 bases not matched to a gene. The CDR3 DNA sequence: TGCAGCGCGAACGCCGGGACAGGCGAGTCGGCCCAGTACTTC. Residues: CSANAGTGESAQYF.

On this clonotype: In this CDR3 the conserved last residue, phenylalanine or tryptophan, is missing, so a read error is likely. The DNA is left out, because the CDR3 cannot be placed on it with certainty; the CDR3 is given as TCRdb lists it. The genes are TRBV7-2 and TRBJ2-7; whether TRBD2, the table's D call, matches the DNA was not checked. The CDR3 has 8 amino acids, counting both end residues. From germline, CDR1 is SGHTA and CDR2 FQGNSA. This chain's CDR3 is CASSWGGS.

CDR3 region: CASSLGQVGDEQYF. DNA for the CDR3: TGTGCCAGCAGCTTAGGTCAGGTTGGGGACGAGCAGTACTTC. The rearrangement uses TRBV7-9 and TRBJ2-7, with no clear D. The CDR3 extends over 14 amino acids. Germline CDR1 is SEHNR and CDR2 is FQNEAQ (reference sequence). Trimming removed 1 base at V and 5 bases at J, with 12 bases between.

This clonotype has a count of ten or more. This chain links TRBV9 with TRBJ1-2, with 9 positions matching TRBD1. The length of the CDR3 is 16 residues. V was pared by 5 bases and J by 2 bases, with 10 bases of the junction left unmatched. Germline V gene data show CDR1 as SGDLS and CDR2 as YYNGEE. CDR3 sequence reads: CASRQGAGSPNYGYTF. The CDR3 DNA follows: TGTGCCAGCAGACAGGGGGCGGGGAGTCCAAACTATGGCTACACCTTC.

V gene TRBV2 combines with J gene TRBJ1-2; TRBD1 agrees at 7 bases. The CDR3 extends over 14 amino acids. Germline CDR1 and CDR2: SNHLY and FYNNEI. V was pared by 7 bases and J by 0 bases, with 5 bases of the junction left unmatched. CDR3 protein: CASTRTGTNYGYTF. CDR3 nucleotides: TGTGCCAGCACTAGGACAGGTACTAACTATGGCTACACCTTC.

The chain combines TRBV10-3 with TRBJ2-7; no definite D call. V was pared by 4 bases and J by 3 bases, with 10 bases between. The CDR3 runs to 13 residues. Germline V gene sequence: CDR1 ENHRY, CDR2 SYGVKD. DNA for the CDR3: TGTGCCATCAGTGGTGGAATAGACTACGAGCAGTACTTC. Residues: CAISGGIDYEQYF.

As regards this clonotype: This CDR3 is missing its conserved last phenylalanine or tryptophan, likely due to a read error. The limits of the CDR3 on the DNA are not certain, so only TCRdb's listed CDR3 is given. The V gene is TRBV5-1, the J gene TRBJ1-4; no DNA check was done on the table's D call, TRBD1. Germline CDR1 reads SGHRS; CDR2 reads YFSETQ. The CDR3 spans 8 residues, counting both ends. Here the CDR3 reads CASSLQGI.

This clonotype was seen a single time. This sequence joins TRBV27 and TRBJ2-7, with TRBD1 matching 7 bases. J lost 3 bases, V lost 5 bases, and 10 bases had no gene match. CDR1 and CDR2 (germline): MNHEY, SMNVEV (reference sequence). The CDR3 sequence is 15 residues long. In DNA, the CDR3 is TGTGCCAGCAGTAAGCCCCGTGGGACAGACTACGAGCAGTACTTC. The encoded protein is CASSKPRGTDYEQYF.

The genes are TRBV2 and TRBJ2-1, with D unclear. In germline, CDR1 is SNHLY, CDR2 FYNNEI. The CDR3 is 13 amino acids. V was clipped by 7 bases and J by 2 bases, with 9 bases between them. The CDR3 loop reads CASKGWAYNEQFF. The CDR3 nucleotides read TGTGCCAGCAAAGGGTGGGCCTACAATGAGCAGTTCTTC.

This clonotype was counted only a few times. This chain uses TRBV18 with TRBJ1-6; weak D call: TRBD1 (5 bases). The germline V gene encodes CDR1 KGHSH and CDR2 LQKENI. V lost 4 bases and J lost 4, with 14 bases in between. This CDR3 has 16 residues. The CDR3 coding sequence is TGTGCCAGCTCACTCGCGATGGGGCAGTATAATTCACCCCTCCACTTT. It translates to CASSLAMGQYNSPLHF.

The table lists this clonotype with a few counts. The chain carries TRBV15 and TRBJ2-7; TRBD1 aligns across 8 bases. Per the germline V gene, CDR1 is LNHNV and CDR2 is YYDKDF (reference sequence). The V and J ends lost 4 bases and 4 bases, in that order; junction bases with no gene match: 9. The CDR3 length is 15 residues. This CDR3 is CATSKYGQGGYEQYF. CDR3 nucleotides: TGTGCCACCAGCAAGTATGGACAGGGTGGTTACGAGCAGTACTTC. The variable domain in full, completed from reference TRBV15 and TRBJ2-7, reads DAMVIQNPRYQVTQFGKPVTLSCSQTLNHNVMYWYQQKSSQAPKLLFHYYDKDFNNEADTPDNFQSRRPNTSFCFLDIRSPGLGDTAMYLCATSKYGQGGYEQYFGPGTRLTVT.

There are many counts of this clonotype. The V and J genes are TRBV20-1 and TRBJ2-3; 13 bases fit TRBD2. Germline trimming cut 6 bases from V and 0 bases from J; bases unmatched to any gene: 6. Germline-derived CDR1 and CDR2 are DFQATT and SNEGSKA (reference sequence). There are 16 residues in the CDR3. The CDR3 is CSARGLAGRSTDTQYF. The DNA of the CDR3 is TGCAGTGCGCGGGGACTAGCGGGGCGAAGCACAGATACGCAGTATTTT.

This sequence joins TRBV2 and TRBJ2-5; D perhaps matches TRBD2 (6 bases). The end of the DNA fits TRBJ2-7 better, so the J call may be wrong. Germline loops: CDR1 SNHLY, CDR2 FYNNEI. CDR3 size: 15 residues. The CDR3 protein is CASSETAGPNYEQYF. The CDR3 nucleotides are TGTGCCAGCAGTGAGACGGCGGGACCCAACTACGAGCAGTACTTC.